These 2 T cell receptor beta chains originate from one sample sequenced in a study of shared clonotypes between healthy human individuals. This table comes from immunoSEQ multiplex PCR, and its TCRdb copy is limited to in-frame clones, with some not included. The sample lists about 1.5 million clones; around 97% were seen once. The specimen sequenced was naive CD4+ T cells sorted from blood. Subset: CD45RA+ positively selected. These TCRs come from a man aged 25 to 40 in good health.

This chain uses TRBV4-3 with TRBJ2-7, with 11 bases aligning to TRBD2. This CDR3 has 19 amino acids. The germline gives CDR1 LGHNA, CDR2 YSLEER. The V gene end was trimmed by 0 bases and the J gene end by 3 bases; junction bases not matched to a gene: 13. CDR3 DNA sequence: TGCGCCAGCAGCCAAGATCCGGTGGCTAGCGGGAGGATGGTCTACGAGCAGTACTTC. Translating gives CASSQDPVASGRMVYEQYF.

The rearrangement joins TRBV9 to TRBJ2-2; TRBD2 aligns across 10 bases. The J segment lost 5 bases and the V segment lost 1 base, leaving 5 bases of the junction unmatched. Looked up from germline, CDR1 is SGDLS and CDR2 is YYNGEE. This CDR3 is 16 amino acids long. As DNA, the CDR3 is TGTGCCAGCAGCGTAAGCGGGAGGGCCGGGACCGGGGAGCTGTTTTTT. Amino acid sequence: CASSVSGRAGTGELFF.